The source of this TCR beta chain is a study of CD8 T cells in ankylosing spondylitis. TCRdb processed the 5' RACE reads anew with MiXCR; each CDR3 protein has one entry. The sample carries around 90,000 distinct CDR3 sequences, around 27% recorded once. This clonotype was found a few times. Between the trimmed V and J ends, which lost 2 bases and 0 bases, there was a span of 11 bases. This CDR3 comprises 16 residues. Germline loops: CDR1 MNHNS, CDR2 SASEGT. This chain uses TRBV6-1 with TRBJ1-5, with a tentative D call TRBD1 (6 bases). Sequenced input: blood, either unsorted or a sorted T cell fraction (not recorded which). This clonotype was obtained from a male donor with ankylosing spondylitis or in good health (not recorded which). CDR3 protein: CASSENGQLSNQPQHF. The CDR3 nucleotides are TGTGCCAGCAGTGAAAATGGACAGCTTAGCAATCAGCCCCAGCATTTT.